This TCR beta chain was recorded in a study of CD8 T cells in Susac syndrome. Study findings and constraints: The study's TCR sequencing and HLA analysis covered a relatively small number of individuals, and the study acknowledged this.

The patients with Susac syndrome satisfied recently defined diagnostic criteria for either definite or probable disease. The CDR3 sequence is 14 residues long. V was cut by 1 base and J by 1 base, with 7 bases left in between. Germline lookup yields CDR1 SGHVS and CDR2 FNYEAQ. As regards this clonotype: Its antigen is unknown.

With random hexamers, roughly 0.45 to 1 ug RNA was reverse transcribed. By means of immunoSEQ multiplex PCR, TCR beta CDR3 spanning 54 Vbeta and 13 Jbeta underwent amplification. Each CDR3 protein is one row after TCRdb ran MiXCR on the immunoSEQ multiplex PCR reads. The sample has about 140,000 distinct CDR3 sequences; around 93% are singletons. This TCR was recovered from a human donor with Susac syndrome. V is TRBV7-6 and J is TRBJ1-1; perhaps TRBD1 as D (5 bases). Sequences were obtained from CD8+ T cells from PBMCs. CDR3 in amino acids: CASSLGQQNTEAFF. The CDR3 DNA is TGTGCCAGCAGCTTAGGACAGCAGAACACTGAAGCTTTCTTT.